These 20 T cell receptor beta chains were all obtained from the same sample, sequenced in a study of T cell repertoires in cytomegalovirus infection. TCRdb itself ran the reads through MiXCR, one entry per CDR3 protein. The repertoire holds around 120,000 distinct CDR3 sequences, under 30% seen once, with 30% to 35% in the top ten. Their antigens are not known. Input material: PBMCs, sequenced either directly or after in vitro stimulation (not recorded which). Source of these receptors: a human donor in good health (CMV status not recorded). Some clones in this sample may be carry-over from other donors' samples.

There are a few counts of this clonotype. The chain joins TRBV10-3 to TRBJ1-2; weak D call: TRBD1 (6 bases). Germline V CDR1 and CDR2: ENHRY, SYGVKD. The CDR3 extends over 15 amino acids. The V end lost 6 bases, the J end lost 2 bases, and 16 bases lay between the germline ends. The CDR3 region has the DNA TGTGCCATCAGGGTAGGACAGACCTCAAACTATGGCTACACCTTC. It is translated as CAIRVGQTSNYGYTF.

This chain connects TRBV11-2 to TRBJ2-7; D assignment may be TRBD1 or TRBD2 (6 bases each). The V end was cut by 1 base, the J end by 4 bases, with 11 bases between. CDR1 is SGHAT, CDR2 FQNNGV, per germline. This CDR3 comprises 14 residues. The CDR3 nucleotides are TGTGCCAGCAGCTTAGGGGGGCGGGGTTACGAGCAGTACGTC. This translates into CASSLGGRGYEQYV.

This chain uses TRBV6-2 or TRBV6-3 with TRBJ2-1; TRBD1 matches 9 bases. The CDR3 loop spans 12 amino acids. The junction had 4 bases not matched to a gene; V was cut back by 2 bases and J by 14 bases. Germline CDR1 is MNHEY and CDR2 is SVGEGT. CDR3 residues: CASSYTRQGEFF. CDR3 coding DNA: TGTGCCAGCAGTTACACCCGACAGGGGGAGTTCTTC.

Of note for this clonotype: An end of the junction does not agree with germline; a read error may underlie this. This chain uses TRBV11-1 with TRBJ2-7, with TRBD1 matching 9 bases. Per germline, CDR1 SGHAT and CDR2 FQDESV (reference sequence). This CDR3 contains 14 residues. The CDR3 loop reads CASSSGTGPYKQYF. DNA for the CDR3: TGCGCCAGCAGCTCCGGGACAGGGCCCTACAAGCAGTACTTC.

The chain couples TRBV7-9 to TRBJ2-5, with a tentative D call TRBD1 (6 bases). Germline assignment: CDR1 SEHNR and CDR2 FQNEAQ (reference sequence). V was clipped by 5 bases and J by 1 base, with 11 bases between them. This CDR3 contains 14 residues. CDR3 protein: CASSQDSFQETQYF. CDR3 nucleotides: TGTGCCAGCAGCCAGGACAGTTTCCAAGAGACCCAGTACTTC.

The rearrangement uses TRBV29-1 and TRBJ1-2; D gene ambiguous. CDR3 size: 11 residues. With 4 bases removed from V and 2 bases from J, the gap between germline ends came to 5 bases. CDR1 is SQVTM and CDR2 is ANQGSEA in the germline V gene. DNA of the CDR3: TGCAGCGTTGTGGAAAACTATGGCTACACCTTC. Protein: CSVVENYGYTF. The entire variable domain, with the rest obtained from reference TRBV29-1 and TRBJ1-2, is as follows: SAVISQKPSRDICQRGTSLTIQCQVDSQVTMMFWYRQQPGQSLTLIATANQGSEATYESGFVIDKFPISRPNLTFSTLTVSNMSPEDSSIYLCSVVENYGYTFGSGTRLTVV.

The chain joins TRBV15 to TRBJ2-5; tentatively, D is TRBD1 (6 bases). The CDR3 is 14 residues long. The germline V and J ends were trimmed by 5 bases and 1 base, with 11 bases remaining between them. Per the germline V gene, CDR1 is LNHNV and CDR2 is YYDKDF (reference sequence). CDR3: CATSGGQLQETQYF. The CDR3 DNA reads TGTGCCACCAGCGGAGGACAGCTCCAAGAGACCCAGTACTTC. Supplemented by reference TRBV15 and TRBJ2-5, the full variable domain reads DAMVIQNPRYQVTQFGKPVTLSCSQTLNHNVMYWYQQKSSQAPKLLFHYYDKDFNNEADTPDNFQSRRPNTSFCFLDIRSPGLGDTAMYLCATSGGQLQETQYFGPGTRLLVL.

The chain joins TRBV7-9 to TRBJ1-2, with 8 positions matching TRBD1. Trimming removed 5 bases from V and 7 bases from J; junction bases left unmatched: 12. The germline CDR1 and CDR2 sequences are SEHNR and FQNEAQ (reference sequence). The CDR3 covers 15 residues. The CDR3 sequence: CASSPQGQVASGYTF. Written as DNA, the CDR3 is TGTGCCAGCAGCCCCCAGGGACAGGTGGCTAGTGGCTACACCTTC.

This clonotype has more than one count but fewer than ten. The rearrangement links TRBV4-3 to TRBJ2-7; D possibly uses TRBD1 or TRBD2 (5 bases each). With 1 base removed from V and 5 bases from J, the gap between germline ends came to 15 bases. The CDR3 extends over 15 amino acids. CDR1 and CDR2 (germline): LGHNA, YSLEER. The CDR3 region has the DNA TGCGCCAGCAGCCAAGGGGACGGCCCCCGCGACGAGCAGTACTTC. Translation gives CASSQGDGPRDEQYF.

The V gene is TRBV10-3, the J gene TRBJ2-1; TRBD1 matches at 7 bases. The CDR3 extends over 14 amino acids. Germline CDR1 is ENHRY and CDR2 is SYGVKD. Germline trimming cut 4 bases from V and 6 bases from J; bases unmatched to any gene: 6. CDR3 protein: CAISARDSSNEQFF. As DNA, the CDR3 is TGTGCCATCAGTGCCCGGGACAGCTCCAATGAGCAGTTCTTC.

This clonotype was counted ten times or more. This chain uses TRBV7-2 with TRBJ2-5; D possibly uses TRBD1 or TRBD2 (6 bases each). CDR1 is SGHTA and CDR2 is FQGNSA in the germline V gene. V lost 2 bases to trimming and J lost 5 bases, with 15 bases between them. The CDR3 spans 15 residues. The CDR3 bases are TGTGCCAGCAGCTTAATGGTTAGCGGACAGGAGACCCAGTACTTC. Encoded protein: CASSLMVSGQETQYF.

The sample holds many counts of this clonotype. The V gene is TRBV11-1, the J gene TRBJ2-2; 8 nucleotides agree with TRBD1. The CDR3 length is 16 residues. V trimming: 5 bases; J trimming: 5 bases; junction bases outside the gene matches: 10. CDR1 is SGHAT, CDR2 FQDESV, per germline (reference sequence). The CDR3 DNA reads as TGTGCCAGCAGCCTGTCCAGGGGGCGCGGGACCGGGGAGCTGTTTTTT. It is translated as CASSLSRGRGTGELFF.

This clonotype was detected only once. The chain joins TRBV6-1 to TRBJ1-5, with a tentative D call TRBD1 (6 bases). Per germline, CDR1 MNHNS and CDR2 SASEGT. CDR3 length equals 16 residues. V lost 4 bases and J lost 6, with 19 bases in between. CDR3 residues: CASSVGIRGLAQPQHF. The DNA of the CDR3 is TGTGCCAGCAGTGTAGGTATCAGGGGTCTTGCTCAGCCCCAGCATTTT.

There are a few counts of this clonotype. This sequence joins TRBV6-2 or TRBV6-3 and TRBJ2-7; a weak D match, TRBD2 (5 bases). Trimming pared 2 bases from V and 6 bases from J, leaving 14 bases between. CDR1 is MNHEY, CDR2 SVGEGT, per germline. The CDR3 length is 14 residues. CDR3 protein: CASSYGVATAEQYF. DNA of the CDR3: TGTGCCAGCAGTTACGGGGTAGCGACCGCCGAGCAGTACTTC.

This sequence joins TRBV19 and TRBJ1-2; D may be TRBD1 (5 bases). CDR1 and CDR2 from the germline V gene are LNHDA and SQIVND (reference sequence). V was shortened by 3 bases and J by 7 bases, with 15 bases between the two germline ends. This CDR3 comprises 14 residues. This CDR3 is CASSMGLWVPGYTF. The CDR3 nucleotides read TGTGCCAGTAGTATGGGGCTTTGGGTTCCTGGCTACACCTTC.

This clonotype showed up many times. The chain couples TRBV7-2 to TRBJ2-7; a weak D match, TRBD2 (6 bases). V lost 3 bases and J lost 0, with 9 bases in between. CDR1 is SGHTA and CDR2 is FQGNSA in the germline V gene. The CDR3 contains 14 residues. CDR3 coding DNA: TGTGCCAGCAGCTTCGGCGGGACCTCCTACGAGCAGTACGTC. Translation: CASSFGGTSYEQYV.

This clonotype has a count of ten or more. The J gene is TRBJ2-7, the V gene TRBV6-1, with TRBD2 matching over 9 bases. The germline V gene encodes CDR1 MNHNS and CDR2 SASEGT. Germline trimming cut 2 bases from V and 2 bases from J; bases unmatched to any gene: 4. The CDR3 is 15 residues long. The CDR3 sequence: CASSEMGGRAYEQYF. The CDR3 DNA reads as TGTGCCAGCAGTGAAATGGGCGGGAGGGCCTACGAGCAGTACTTC.

The chain combines TRBV7-2 with TRBJ1-1, with D maybe TRBD1 (5 bases). Germline V lookup: CDR1 SGHTA, CDR2 FQGNSA. V dropped 5 bases and J dropped 0 bases, with 13 bases sitting between them. The CDR3 contains 15 residues. Here the CDR3 reads CASSHGAWMNTEAFF. The CDR3 DNA reads as TGTGCCAGCAGCCATGGGGCGTGGATGAACACTGAAGCTTTCTTT.

The sample holds one count of this clonotype. The chain has TRBV13 and TRBJ2-7, with 8 nucleotides matching TRBD1. Trimming removed 5 bases from V and 7 bases from J; junction bases left unmatched: 13. The CDR3 sequence is 15 residues long. The germline V gene encodes CDR1 PRHDT and CDR2 FYEKMQ (reference sequence). In nucleotides, the CDR3 is TGTGCCAGCAGCCTCACCGGGACAGGTGAAGGTGAGCAGTACGTC. This gives the protein CASSLTGTGEGEQYV.

V and J are TRBV30 and TRBJ1-2; possible D gene TRBD1, 6 bases. There are 13 residues in the CDR3. The germline V and J ends were trimmed by 0 bases and 4 bases, with 9 bases remaining between them. The germline CDR1 and CDR2 sequences are GTSNPN and SVGIG (reference sequence). The CDR3 protein is CAWSVGQIYGYTF. The DNA for the CDR3 is TGTGCCTGGAGTGTTGGACAGATCTATGGCTACACCTTC.